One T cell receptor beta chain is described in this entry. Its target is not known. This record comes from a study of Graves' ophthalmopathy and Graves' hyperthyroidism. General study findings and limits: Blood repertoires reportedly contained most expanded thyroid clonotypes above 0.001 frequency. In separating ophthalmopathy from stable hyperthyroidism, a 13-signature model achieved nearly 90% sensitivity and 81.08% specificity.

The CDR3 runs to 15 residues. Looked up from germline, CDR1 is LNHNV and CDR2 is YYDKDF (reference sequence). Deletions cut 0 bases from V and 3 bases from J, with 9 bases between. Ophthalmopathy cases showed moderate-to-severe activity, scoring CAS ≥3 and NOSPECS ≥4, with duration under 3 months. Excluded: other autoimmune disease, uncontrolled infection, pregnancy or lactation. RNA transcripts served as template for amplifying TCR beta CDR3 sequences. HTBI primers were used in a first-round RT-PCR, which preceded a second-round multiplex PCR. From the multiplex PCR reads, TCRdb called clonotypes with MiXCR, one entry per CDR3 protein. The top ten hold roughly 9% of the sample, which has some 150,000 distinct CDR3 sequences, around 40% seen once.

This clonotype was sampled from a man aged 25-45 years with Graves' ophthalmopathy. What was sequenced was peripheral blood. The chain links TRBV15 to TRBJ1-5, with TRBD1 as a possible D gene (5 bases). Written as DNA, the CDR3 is TGTGCCACCAGCAGAGATAAGGGGTACAATCAGCCCCAGCATTTT. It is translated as CATSRDKGYNQPQHF.